This T cell receptor (beta chain) was retrieved from a study of a mutant IDH1 vaccine in newly diagnosed glioma. For the study at large: Therapy received beforehand was radiotherapy, temozolomide, or both, with most patients given both.

Sample time point: week 47, end of study. It was 300 ug of mutant IDH1 20-mer peptide that made up each vaccine dose, given with topical imiquimod. TCRdb keeps only in-frame clones here, not all; method: immunoSEQ multiplex PCR. The sample contains fewer than 85,000 clones, approximately 80% of which appear only once. As to this clone: The antigen is undetermined.

Sequencing used PBMCs, obtained from a glioma patient whose treatment included an IDH1 peptide vaccine. The sequence was obtained from a man aged 35-49 years with glioma.

CDR3 bases: TGTGCCAGCAGCTTAATGTGGGGGGGAGAGACCCAGTACTTC. This codes for CASSLMWGGETQYF. J is TRBJ2-5 and V is TRBV7-2; TRBD2 agrees at 7 bases. There are 14 residues in the CDR3. Germline V gene lookup returns CDR1 SGHTA and CDR2 FQGNSA. The ends lost 2 bases at V and 4 bases at J; junction bases unmatched: 4.